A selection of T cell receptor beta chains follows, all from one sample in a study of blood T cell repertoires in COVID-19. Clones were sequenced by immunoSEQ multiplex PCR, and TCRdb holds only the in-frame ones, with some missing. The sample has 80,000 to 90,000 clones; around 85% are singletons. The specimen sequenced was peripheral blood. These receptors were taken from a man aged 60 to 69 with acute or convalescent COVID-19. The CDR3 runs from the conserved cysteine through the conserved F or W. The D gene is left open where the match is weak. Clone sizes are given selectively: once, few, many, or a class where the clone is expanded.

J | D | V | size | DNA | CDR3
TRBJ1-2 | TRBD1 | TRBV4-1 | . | TGCGCCAGCAGCCAAGAGGCTCCGGGACAGGGTTATGGCTACACCTTC | CASSQEAPGQGYGYTF
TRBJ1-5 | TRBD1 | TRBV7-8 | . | TGTGCCAGCAGCAAATATGACAGGGGGATCCAGCCCCAGCATTTT | CASSKYDRGIQPQHF
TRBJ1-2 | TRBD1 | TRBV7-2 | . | TGTGCCAGCAGCTTAGGGTCGGCAGGGGGCAACTATGGCTACACCTTC | CASSLGSAGGNYGYTF
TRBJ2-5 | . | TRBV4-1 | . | TGCGCCAGCAGCCAAAGCGTAGGAGAGACCCAGTACTTC | CASSQSVGETQYF
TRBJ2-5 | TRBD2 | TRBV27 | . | TGTGCCAGCAAGGGGGCGGGGGGGATTTGGGAGACCCAGTACTTC | CASKGAGGIWETQYF
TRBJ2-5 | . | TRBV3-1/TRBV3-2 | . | TGTGCCAGCAGCCGCACGGGTTCCTCCGGCGAGACCCAGTACTTC | CASSRTGSSGETQYF
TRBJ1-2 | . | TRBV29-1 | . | TGCAGCGTTGAAACCACAGCCTATGGCTACACCTTC | CSVETTAYGYTF
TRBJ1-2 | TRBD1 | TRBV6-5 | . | TGTGCCAGTGAAGTGACAGGGGACTATGGCTACACCTTC | CASEVTGDYGYTF
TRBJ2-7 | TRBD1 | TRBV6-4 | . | TGTGCCAGCAGTGATGACAGGGGCGAGCAGTACTTC | CASSDDRGEQYF
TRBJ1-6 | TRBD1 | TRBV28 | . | TGTGCCAGCAGTGTTTCAAACCCAGACAGGGAATCGCCCCTCCACTTT | CASSVSNPDRESPLHF
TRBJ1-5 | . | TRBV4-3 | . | TGCGCCAGCAGCCAAGATCTGGGACTGCCTAATCAGCCCCAGCATTTT | CASSQDLGLPNQPQHF
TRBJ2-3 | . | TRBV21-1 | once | . | CASSKVGTGSHRTDTQYF
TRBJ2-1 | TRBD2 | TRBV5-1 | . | TGCGCCAGCAGCCATACTAGCGGGGGGGCCGGTGAGCAGTTCTTC | CASSHTSGGAGEQFF
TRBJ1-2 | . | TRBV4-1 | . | TGCGCCAGCAGCCAAGAGTCTGGCAGGGGCGAAGGCTACACCTTC | CASSQESGRGEGYTF
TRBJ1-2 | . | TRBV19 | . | TGTGCCAGTGCTGACAGGAACTATGGCTACACCTTC | CASADRNYGYTF
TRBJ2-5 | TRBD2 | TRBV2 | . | TGTGCCAGCAGTGGTGGACTAGTGTACCAAGAGACCCAGTACTTC | CASSGGLVYQETQYF
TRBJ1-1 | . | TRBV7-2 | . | TGTGCCAGCAGCTTAGCGGGTGGGAGATCGAACACTGAAGCTTTCTTT | CASSLAGGRSNTEAFF
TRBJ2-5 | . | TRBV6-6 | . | TGTGCCAGCAGTTTAAAAGAGACCCAGTACTTC | CASSLKETQYF
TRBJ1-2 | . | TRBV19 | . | TGTGCCAGTAGTATAGGAGGCCGGGGAGGATATGGCTACACCTTC | CASSIGGRGGYGYTF
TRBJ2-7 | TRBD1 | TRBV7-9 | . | TGTGCCAGCAGCGCGCAGGGGGCCATCGACGAGCAGTACTTC | CASSAQGAIDEQYF
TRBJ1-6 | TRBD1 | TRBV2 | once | TGTGCCAGCAGTCTACCCCGGCAGGGGGTCTATAATTCACCCCTCCACTTT | CASSLPRQGVYNSPLHF
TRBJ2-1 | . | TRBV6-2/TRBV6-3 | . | TGTGCCAGCAGTTACTCATCGAGCAATCGCTACAATGAGCAGTTCTTC | CASSYSSSNRYNEQFF
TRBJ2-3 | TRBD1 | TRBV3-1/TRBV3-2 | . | TGTGCCAGCAGCCCGTCCGGACAGGTAAAAGATACGCAGTATTTT | CASSPSGQVKDTQYF
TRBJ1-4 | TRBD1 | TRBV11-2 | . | TGTGCCAGCAGCTTAGGCCACAGGGGGCCTATGGAAAAACTGTTTTTT | CASSLGHRGPMEKLFF
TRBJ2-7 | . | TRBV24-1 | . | TGTGCCACCAGTGATTTAGACGGACATCAGCAGTACTTC | CATSDLDGHQQYF
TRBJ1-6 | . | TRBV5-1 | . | TGCGCCAGCAGCTTGCAGGGGACCGATAATTCACCCCTCCACTTT | CASSLQGTDNSPLHF
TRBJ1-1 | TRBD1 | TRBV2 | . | TGTGCCAGCAGTTCACAGGGGCTGGGGAACACTGAAGCTTTCTTT | CASSSQGLGNTEAFF
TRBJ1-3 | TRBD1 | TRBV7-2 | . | TGTGCCAGCAGCTCACCGGGACAGCGACGAAACACCATATATTTT | CASSSPGQRRNTIYF
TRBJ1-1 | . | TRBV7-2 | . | TGTGCCAGCAGCTCGTGGGGAGGTAACACTGAAGCTTTCTTT | CASSSWGGNTEAFF
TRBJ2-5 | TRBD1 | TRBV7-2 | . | TGTGCCAGCAGCTCAAGGACAGGGCGCCAAGAGACCCAGTACTTC | CASSSRTGRQETQYF
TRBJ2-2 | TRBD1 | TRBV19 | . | TGTGCCAGTACCCAGGGGGCCGTCACCGGGGAGCTGTTTTTT | CASTQGAVTGELFF
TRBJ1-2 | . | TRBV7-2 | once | TGTGCCAGCAGCTTCTTTAACGAGGACTATGGCTACACCTTC | CASSFFNEDYGYTF
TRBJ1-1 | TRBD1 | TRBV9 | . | TGTGCCAGCAGCCCAGGGGACAGATACACTGAAGCTTTCTTT | CASSPGDRYTEAFF
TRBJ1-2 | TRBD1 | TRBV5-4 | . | TGTGCCAGCAGCTTGGCGGCAGGGGGCTTGGCGGAAGGCTACACCTTC | CASSLAAGGLAEGYTF
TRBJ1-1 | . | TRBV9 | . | TGTGCCAGCAGCCCCCGGGTTTTAGGTGAAGCTTTCTTT | CASSPRVLGEAFF
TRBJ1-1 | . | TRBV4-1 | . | TGCGCCAGCAGCCAACCGCCCGGGGACACTGAAGCTTTCTTT | CASSQPPGDTEAFF
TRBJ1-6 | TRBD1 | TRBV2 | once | TGTGCCAGCAGTGAAGCGGCCAGGGGGCAATCACCCCTCCACTTT | CASSEAARGQSPLHF
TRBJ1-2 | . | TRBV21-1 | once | TGTGCCAGCGACAGTTATGGCTACACCTTC | CASDSYGYTF
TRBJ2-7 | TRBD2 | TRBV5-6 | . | TGTGCCAGCAGCCCGAGACTAGCGGGGTACGAGCAGTACTTC | CASSPRLAGYEQYF
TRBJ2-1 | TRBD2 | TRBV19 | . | TGTGCCAGTATCGACCGTAGGACTAGCTACAATGAGCAGTTCTTC | CASIDRRTSYNEQFF